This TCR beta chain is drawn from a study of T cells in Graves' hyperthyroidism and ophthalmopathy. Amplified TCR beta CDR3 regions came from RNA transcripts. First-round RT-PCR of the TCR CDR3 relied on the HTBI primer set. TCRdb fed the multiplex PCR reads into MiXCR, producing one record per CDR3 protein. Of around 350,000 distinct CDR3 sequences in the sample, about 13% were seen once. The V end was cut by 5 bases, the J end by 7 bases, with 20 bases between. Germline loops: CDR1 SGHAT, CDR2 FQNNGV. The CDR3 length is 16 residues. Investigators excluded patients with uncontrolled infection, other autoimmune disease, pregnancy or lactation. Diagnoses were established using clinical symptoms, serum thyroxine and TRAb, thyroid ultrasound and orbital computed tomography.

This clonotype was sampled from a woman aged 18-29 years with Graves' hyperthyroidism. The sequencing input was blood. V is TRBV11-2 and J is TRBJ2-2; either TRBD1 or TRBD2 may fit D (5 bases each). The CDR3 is CASSNEGWALGGELFF. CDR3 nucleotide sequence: TGTGCCAGCAGCAACGAGGGGTGGGCCCTCGGCGGGGAGCTGTTTTTT.